This T cell receptor beta chain comes out of a study of blood T cells in healthy people across ages. Study-wide results and limits: Estimates based on one million T cells were treated as lower bounds.

A second about 7 to 11 cycle PCR used barcoded and J-beta primers. TCRdb passed the 5' RACE reads through MiXCR, listing each CDR3 protein once. The table includes roughly 800,000 distinct CDR3 sequences, roughly 64% detected once. The V and J ends lost 3 bases and 0 bases respectively, with 12 bases between them. Germline V gene data show CDR1 as MNHEY and CDR2 as SMNVEV (reference sequence). There are 16 residues in the CDR3. The sample holds many counts of this clonotype. Its target is unknown. The chain has TRBV27 and TRBJ2-1; D remains unclear. Sequenced input: blood. The receptor was derived from a man aged 25-45 years in good health. CDR3 DNA sequence: TGTGCCAGCAGTTTTAGAGAATGGGGCTCCTACAATGAGCAGTTCTTC. It is translated as CASSFREWGSYNEQFF.